This TCR beta chain was recovered during a study of T cell repertoires in cytomegalovirus infection. On the study more broadly: CMV epitopes used comprised recently identified HLA-C-restricted ones and well-studied HLA-B-restricted ones. Findings and caveats of the study: There were HLA-C-restricted CMV-specific TCR beta clonotypes dominating the ex vivo response.

TCRdb recomputed calls from the reads with MiXCR, one row per CDR3 protein. The sample lists some 940,000 distinct CDR3 sequences, 25% to 40% seen once, with under 15% in the top ten. The CDR3 sequence is 16 residues long. Germline V CDR1 and CDR2: SEHNR, FQNEAQ (reference sequence). J lost 7 bases, V lost 5 bases, and 11 bases had no gene match. With regard to this clonotype: The antigen is not known.

The clonotype comes from a human donor in good health (CMV status not recorded). Some clones in this sample may be carry-over from other donors' samples. The input for sequencing was cultured CD8+ T cells from PBMCs, taken from culture after CMV antigen stimulation. J is TRBJ2-1 and V is TRBV7-9, with 10 nucleotides matching TRBD2. CDR3 in amino acids: CASSASGTSEENEQFF. CDR3 nucleotides: TGTGCCAGCAGCGCCTCCGGGACTAGCGAGGAAAATGAGCAGTTCTTC.